The 12 T cell receptor beta chains below all came from one sample that was sequenced in a study of shared clonotypes between healthy human individuals. Profiling relied on immunoSEQ multiplex PCR, and the TCRdb table lists in-frame clones only, not all of them. The repertoire holds a few hundred thousand clones, with more than 95% as singletons. Specimen: naive CD4+ T cells sorted from blood. The subset was: CD45RA+ positively selected. The receptors shown here come from a woman in her 30s in good health.

The V and J genes are TRBV30 and TRBJ1-5, with D possibly being TRBD1 (6 bases). This CDR3 is built from 13 residues. Trimming took 0 bases from V and 6 from J, leaving 9 bases between them. CDR1 and CDR2 from the germline V gene are GTSNPN and SVGIG (reference sequence). CDR3 in amino acids: CAWSVQGIQPQHF. CDR3 sequence (DNA): TGTGCCTGGAGTGTACAGGGAATTCAGCCCCAGCATTTT.

The J gene is TRBJ1-4, the V gene TRBV7-8, with D unresolved. This CDR3 comprises 14 residues. CDR1 and CDR2 from the germline V gene are SGHVS and FQNEAQ. V lost 1 base and J 3 bases, leaving 6 bases between the germline ends. The CDR3 loop reads CASSLDHANEKLFF. The CDR3 nucleotides read TGTGCCAGCAGCTTAGATCACGCTAATGAAAAACTGTTTTTT.

CDR3 nucleotide sequence: TGTGCCAGTAGTACCTTTGGCTCTACATTGTTCTTC. Its protein product is CASSTFGSTLFF. The chain has TRBV19 and TRBJ2-1; no definite D call. Germline V gene data show CDR1 as LNHDA and CDR2 as SQIVND (reference sequence). The CDR3 totals 12 residues. The V end was cut by 4 bases, the J end by 15 bases, with 16 bases between.

This clone was seen just once. This sequence joins TRBV19 and TRBJ1-1; D might be TRBD1 (5 bases). Looked up from germline, CDR1 is LNHDA and CDR2 is SQIVND (reference sequence). The V gene lost 5 bases and the J gene lost 5 bases, with 21 bases spanning the gap. The CDR3 is 16 residues long. CDR3 in amino acids: CASSFGTHASGTEAFF. The DNA for the CDR3 is TGTGCCAGTAGTTTCGGGACTCACGCGAGTGGGACTGAAGCTTTCTTT.

The chain combines TRBV2 with TRBJ1-4; D is uncertain. The V gene's germline CDR1 is SNHLY and CDR2 FYNNEI. This CDR3 comprises 13 residues. Trimming took 5 bases from V and 7 from J, leaving 11 bases between them. CDR3 nucleotide sequence: TGTGCCAGCAGTTTTGGGCAGGTTGAAAAACTGTTTTTT. It codes for CASSFGQVEKLFF.

The CDR3 region has the DNA TGTGCCAGCAGTACCCGGAGCTCTGAAGCTTTCTTT. Its protein product is CASSTRSSEAFF. The chain links TRBV28 to TRBJ1-1; no firm D call. The CDR3 has 12 residues. Between the trimmed V and J ends, which lost 5 bases and 6 bases, there was a span of 10 bases. CDR1 is MDHEN and CDR2 is SYDVKM in the germline V gene.

This chain joins TRBV9 and TRBJ2-1; TRBD2 matches at 8 bases. Germline V gene lookup returns CDR1 SGDLS and CDR2 YYNGEE. V lost 3 bases, J lost 0 bases, and 5 bases stayed unmatched. The CDR3 loop spans 16 amino acids. CDR3 sequence (DNA): TGTGCCAGCAGCGAGGGGACTAGTGGCTCCTACAATGAGCAGTTCTTC. This encodes CASSEGTSGSYNEQFF.

The chain uses TRBV18 and TRBJ2-3; maybe TRBD2 (7 bases). Trimming removed 0 bases at V and 1 base at J, with 11 bases between. CDR1 and CDR2 from the germline V gene are KGHSH and LQKENI. The CDR3 extends over 16 amino acids. The CDR3 spells CASSPPGGARTDTQYF. The DNA of the CDR3 is TGTGCCAGCTCACCACCAGGGGGGGCCCGCACAGATACGCAGTATTTT.

The CDR3 protein is CASSDTSAIEGAYEQYF. CDR3 DNA: TGTGCCAGCAGTGACACTAGCGCCATAGAGGGAGCCTACGAGCAGTACTTC. The chain carries TRBV6-4 and TRBJ2-7, with 7 positions matching TRBD2. The germline gives CDR1 MRHNA, CDR2 SNTAGT. CDR3 size: 17 residues. The junction had 12 bases not matched to a gene; V was cut back by 2 bases and J by 2 bases.

This chain joins TRBV7-9 and TRBJ1-1; 7 bases line up with TRBD1. Germline CDR1 reads SEHNR; CDR2 reads FQNEAQ (reference sequence). CDR3 size: 12 residues. The V segment lost 5 bases and the J segment 10 bases; nucleotides outside the gene matches: 7. CDR3 loop: CASSGQGQAAFF. The CDR3 nucleotides are TGTGCCAGCAGCGGGCAAGGACAGGCAGCTTTCTTT.

The V gene is TRBV4-1, the J gene TRBJ2-3, with D uncertain. V lost 2 bases, J lost 6 bases, and 9 bases lay in between. Germline V gene sequence: CDR1 MGHRA, CDR2 YSYEKL. This CDR3 has 13 residues. For the CDR3, the DNA is TGCGCCAGCAGCCAAACAATCTGGGATACGCAGTATTTT. Its translation: CASSQTIWDTQYF.

This rearrangement joins TRBV4-2 to TRBJ2-3; 16 nucleotides match TRBD2. The junction had 10 bases not matched to a gene; V was cut back by 4 bases and J by 6 bases. The CDR3 runs 18 residues. CDR1 and CDR2 from the germline V gene are LGHNA and YNFKEQ. The CDR3 loop is CASSPFSGTSGREDTQYF. CDR3 nucleotide sequence: TGTGCCAGCAGCCCCTTCTCCGGGACTAGCGGGAGGGAGGATACGCAGTATTTT.